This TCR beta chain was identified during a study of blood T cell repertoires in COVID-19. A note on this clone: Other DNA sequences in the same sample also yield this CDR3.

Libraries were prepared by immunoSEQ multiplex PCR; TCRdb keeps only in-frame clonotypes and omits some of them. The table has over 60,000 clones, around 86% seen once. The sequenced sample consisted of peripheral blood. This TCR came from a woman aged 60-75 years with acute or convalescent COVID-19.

The CDR3 bases are TGTGCCAGTAGTATCAGGGACACCGGGGAGCTGTTTTTT. This codes for CASSIRDTGELFF. The V gene is TRBV19, the J gene TRBJ2-2; weak D call: TRBD1 (5 bases). The germline gives CDR1 LNHDA, CDR2 SQIVND (reference sequence). V gave up 3 bases and J gave up 3 bases, with 5 bases separating them. The CDR3 length is 13 residues.